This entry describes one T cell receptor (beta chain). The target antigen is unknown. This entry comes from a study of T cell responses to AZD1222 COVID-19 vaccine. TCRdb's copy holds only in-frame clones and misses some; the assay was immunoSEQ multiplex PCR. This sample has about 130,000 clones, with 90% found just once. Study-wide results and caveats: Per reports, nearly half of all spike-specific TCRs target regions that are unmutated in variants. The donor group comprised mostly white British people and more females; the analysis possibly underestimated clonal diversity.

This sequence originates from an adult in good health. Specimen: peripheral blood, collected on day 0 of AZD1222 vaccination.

DNA for the CDR3: TGTGCCAGCAGTTCCCCGCGAGGGGCTTATGGAAACACCATATATTTT. Translation: CASSSPRGAYGNTIYF. The chain uses TRBV28 and TRBJ1-3; maybe TRBD1 (5 bases). CDR1 is MDHEN and CDR2 is SYDVKM in the germline V gene. V lost 4 bases, J lost 3 bases, and 16 bases lay in between. The CDR3 runs to 16 residues.